The 21 T cell receptor beta chains below come from one sample, sequenced in a study of blood T cell repertoires in COVID-19. Measured with immunoSEQ multiplex PCR; TCRdb has only the in-frame clones, and not every one. Of tens of thousands of clones in the sample, approximately 90% were seen once. The sample was peripheral blood. The receptors shown here come from a man aged 25-45 years with acute or convalescent COVID-19.

This clone has just one count. V usage is TRBV25-1 and J usage is TRBJ1-2; 8 bases line up with TRBD1. Losses at the gene ends were 6 bases for V and 1 base for J; bases not matched to a gene: 4. Looked up from germline, CDR1 is MGHDK and CDR2 is SYGVNS. This CDR3 has 14 residues. CDR3 coding DNA: TGTGCCAGCAGCGATGACAGGGGTAACTATGGCTACACCTTC. The encoded protein is CASSDDRGNYGYTF.

The genes are TRBV2 and TRBJ2-3; TRBD2 matches at 7 bases. Trimming took 8 bases from V and 1 from J; bases not matched to a gene: 6. The CDR3 runs 14 residues. Per the germline V gene, CDR1 is SNHLY and CDR2 is FYNNEI. For the CDR3, the DNA is TGTGCCAGCCAGGCGGGGGACCGCACAGATACGCAGTATTTT. Protein product: CASQAGDRTDTQYF.

This sequence joins TRBV27 and TRBJ2-2; possibly TRBD1 for D (5 bases). V lost 4 bases and J 5 bases, leaving 8 bases between the germline ends. This CDR3 region has 13 residues. In germline, CDR1 is MNHEY, CDR2 SMNVEV (reference sequence). In nucleotides, the CDR3 is TGTGCCAGCAGTTCCCAGGGAACCGGGGAGCTGTTTTTT. Translating it yields CASSSQGTGELFF.

The chain links TRBV15 to TRBJ2-1, with 7 bases aligning to TRBD1. The germline CDR1 and CDR2 sequences are LNHNV and YYDKDF (reference sequence). This CDR3 has 17 residues. Losses at the gene ends were 0 bases for V and 7 bases for J; bases not matched to a gene: 12. Here the CDR3 reads CATSRDLRQGIWNEQFF. Written as DNA, the CDR3 is TGTGCCACCAGCAGAGATCTGCGACAGGGAATCTGGAATGAGCAGTTCTTC. Drawing the rest from reference TRBV15 and TRBJ2-1, the complete variable domain is DAMVIQNPRYQVTQFGKPVTLSCSQTLNHNVMYWYQQKSSQAPKLLFHYYDKDFNNEADTPDNFQSRRPNTSFCFLDIRSPGLGDTAMYLCATSRDLRQGIWNEQFFGPGTRLTVL.

The chain has TRBV11-3 and TRBJ2-1, with TRBD1 identical over 7 bases. This CDR3 contains 16 residues. V lost 0 bases, J lost 8 bases, and 10 bases stayed unmatched. Germline V gene sequence: CDR1 SGHNT, CDR2 YENEEA. This CDR3 is CASSLELTGNPDEQFF. The DNA for the CDR3 is TGTGCCAGCAGCTTAGAATTGACAGGGAATCCCGATGAGCAGTTCTTC.

V usage is TRBV4-1 and J usage is TRBJ1-1; tentative D call: TRBD1 (5 bases). Germline CDR1 is MGHRA and CDR2 is YSYEKL. The CDR3 has 16 amino acids. Trimming cost V 3 bases and J 2 bases, with 16 bases left between them. CDR3 residues: CASSHPSRAINTEAFF. CDR3 nucleotides: TGCGCCAGCAGCCACCCGTCCAGGGCGATAAACACTGAAGCTTTCTTT.

This sequence joins TRBV5-1 and TRBJ2-1, with 7 positions matching TRBD1. V lost 4 bases and J lost 4; bases outside the gene matches: 11. The CDR3 contains 16 residues. The germline CDR1 and CDR2 sequences are SGHRS and YFSETQ. This chain's CDR3 is CASSILPGQTYNEQFF. The CDR3 nucleotides read TGCGCCAGCAGCATACTACCGGGACAGACGTACAATGAGCAGTTCTTC.

The chain uses TRBV6-1 and TRBJ2-5, with TRBD2 matching 9 bases. The CDR3 has 19 amino acids. Trimming cost V 2 bases and J 3 bases; bases outside gene matches: 16. Per the germline V gene, CDR1 is MNHNS and CDR2 is SASEGT. The CDR3 here is CASSEFWGSGGPKKETQYF. In nucleotides, the CDR3 is TGTGCCAGCAGTGAATTTTGGGGTAGCGGGGGACCAAAAAAAGAGACCCAGTACTTC.

This clone appeared a few times. This chain connects TRBV6-2 or TRBV6-3 to TRBJ1-4; TRBD1 might be the D (5 bases). The ends were cut back, 2 bases at V and 7 bases at J, with 14 bases in the middle. This CDR3 contains 15 residues. Germline V gene lookup returns CDR1 MNHEY and CDR2 SVGEGT. Written as DNA, the CDR3 is TGTGCCAGCAGTTACGGGGCAGGGCGGACTGAAAAACTGTTTTTT. This gives the protein CASSYGAGRTEKLFF.

The genes are TRBV7-9 and TRBJ1-6, with no clear D. The CDR3 contains 18 residues. The V and J ends lost 6 bases and 6 bases respectively, with 24 bases between them. Germline loops: CDR1 SEHNR, CDR2 FQNEAQ (reference sequence). This chain's CDR3 is CASSPMGEGKGTNSPLHF. The CDR3 coding sequence is TGTGCCAGCAGTCCTATGGGAGAAGGGAAGGGAACTAATTCACCCCTCCACTTT.

This clone was observed a single time. The V gene is TRBV2, the J gene TRBJ2-2; D gene uncertain. Germline lookup yields CDR1 SNHLY and CDR2 FYNNEI. Trimming pared 1 base from V and 4 bases from J, leaving 13 bases between. The CDR3 loop spans 16 amino acids. CDR3 sequence reads: CASSEDSAGLTGELFF. The DNA of the CDR3 is TGTGCCAGCAGTGAAGATTCAGCAGGCCTCACCGGGGAGCTGTTTTTT.

V usage is TRBV6-5 and J usage is TRBJ2-2; the D gene is possibly TRBD1 (5 bases). The length of the CDR3 is 15 residues. Germline loops: CDR1 MNHEY, CDR2 SVGAGI. Trimming shortened V by 2 bases and J by 0 bases, and 7 bases separated the two germline ends. CDR3 residues: CASSYRQPNTGELFF. The CDR3, as DNA: TGTGCCAGCAGTTACAGACAGCCGAACACCGGGGAGCTGTTTTTT.

This sequence joins TRBV6-6 and TRBJ1-2; the D gene is possibly TRBD1 (6 bases). Germline V gene sequence: CDR1 MNHNY, CDR2 SVGAGI (reference sequence). The CDR3 sequence is 11 residues long. V lost 5 bases, J lost 7 bases, and 8 bases lay in between. This CDR3 is CASSLRGGYTF. The CDR3 nucleotides read TGTGCCAGCAGTCTCAGGGGTGGCTACACCTTC.

The V gene is TRBV18, the J gene TRBJ2-5; D might be TRBD1 (5 bases). Germline V gives CDR1 KGHSH, CDR2 LQKENI. Trimming removed 3 bases from V and 0 bases from J, with 20 bases in between. This CDR3 is built from 18 residues. The CDR3 DNA sequence: TGTGCCAGCTCACCCCTTGGTATTGGCAGACAGTACCAAGAGACCCAGTACTTC. It encodes CASSPLGIGRQYQETQYF.

The genes are TRBV27 and TRBJ1-2; TRBD1 aligns across 9 bases. V lost 6 bases to trimming and J lost 3 bases; unmatched junction nucleotides: 5. The CDR3 consists of 14 residues. CDR1 is MNHEY and CDR2 is SMNVEV in the germline V gene (reference sequence). The CDR3, as DNA: TGTGCCAGCAGCACAGGGGGCGCAGACTATGGCTACACCTTC. Its protein is CASSTGGADYGYTF.

The chain employs TRBV2 and TRBJ1-5; 11 positions match TRBD1. With V trimmed by 5 bases and J by 5 bases, 5 bases remained unmatched. Germline-derived CDR1 and CDR2 are SNHLY and FYNNEI. The CDR3 covers 15 residues. The CDR3 reads CASSMDRGRDQPQHF. CDR3 DNA sequence: TGTGCCAGCAGTATGGACAGGGGGCGGGATCAGCCCCAGCATTTT.

The rearrangement joins TRBV25-1 to TRBJ2-1; 8 positions agree with TRBD2. CDR1 is MGHDK, CDR2 SYGVNS, per germline. V lost 6 bases to trimming and J lost 7 bases; unmatched junction nucleotides: 17. The CDR3 sequence is 17 residues long. CDR3 sequence: CASSHPPGRGRRNEQFF. The CDR3 DNA is TGTGCCAGCAGCCACCCCCCCGGGAGGGGTCGAAGGAATGAGCAGTTCTTC.

The chain is built from TRBV28 and TRBJ1-3, with TRBD1 identical over 9 bases. There are 15 residues in the CDR3. Losses at the gene ends were 7 bases for V and 4 bases for J; bases not matched to a gene: 8. Looked up from germline, CDR1 is MDHEN and CDR2 is SYDVKM. CDR3 in amino acids: CASNYGGTGGNTIYF. The CDR3 bases are TGTGCCAGCAATTATGGGGGGACAGGGGGAAACACCATATATTTT.

The chain combines TRBV28 with TRBJ1-6, with 7 bases aligning to TRBD1. The length of the CDR3 is 17 residues. The V gene's germline CDR1 is MDHEN and CDR2 SYDVKM. J gave up 0 bases and V 4 bases, and 6 bases lay outside the gene matches. CDR3 bases: TGTGCCAGCAGTTCTCCACAGGGGAGCTCCTATAATTCACCCCTCCACTTT. The encoded protein is CASSSPQGSSYNSPLHF.

The gene calls are TRBV3-1 (or the pseudogene TRBV3-2) and TRBJ2-5, with 7 bases aligning to TRBD1. CDR3 length: 15 residues. The germline V gene encodes CDR1 LGHDT and CDR2 YNNKEL (reference sequence). After removal of 4 bases from V and 0 bases from J, the junction contained 5 bases not matched to a gene. DNA of the CDR3: TGTGCCAGCAGCCCTTACAGGGGCAACCAAGAGACCCAGTACTTC. Its protein is CASSPYRGNQETQYF.

This chain connects TRBV6-6 to TRBJ2-1; TRBD2 matches 9 bases. CDR3 length equals 15 residues. After removal of 6 bases from V and 3 bases from J, the junction contained 6 bases not matched to a gene. The V gene's germline CDR1 is MNHNY and CDR2 SVGAGI (reference sequence). The CDR3 spells CASSLSSGVYNEQFF. As DNA, the CDR3 is TGTGCCAGCAGCTTATCTAGCGGGGTCTACAATGAGCAGTTCTTC.